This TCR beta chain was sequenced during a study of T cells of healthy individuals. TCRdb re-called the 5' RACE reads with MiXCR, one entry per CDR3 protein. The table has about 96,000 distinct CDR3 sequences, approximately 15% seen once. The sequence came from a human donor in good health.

The CDR3 spells CASSPRQGSYGYTF. CDR3 nucleotides: TGTGCCAGCAGCCCGCGACAGGGAAGCTATGGCTACACCTTC. V gene TRBV7-9 combines with J gene TRBJ1-2; 7 bases agree with TRBD1. The CDR3 is made up of 14 amino acids. The V and J ends lost 5 bases and 4 bases, in that order; junction bases with no gene match: 7. Germline loops: CDR1 SEHNR, CDR2 FQNEAQ (reference sequence).